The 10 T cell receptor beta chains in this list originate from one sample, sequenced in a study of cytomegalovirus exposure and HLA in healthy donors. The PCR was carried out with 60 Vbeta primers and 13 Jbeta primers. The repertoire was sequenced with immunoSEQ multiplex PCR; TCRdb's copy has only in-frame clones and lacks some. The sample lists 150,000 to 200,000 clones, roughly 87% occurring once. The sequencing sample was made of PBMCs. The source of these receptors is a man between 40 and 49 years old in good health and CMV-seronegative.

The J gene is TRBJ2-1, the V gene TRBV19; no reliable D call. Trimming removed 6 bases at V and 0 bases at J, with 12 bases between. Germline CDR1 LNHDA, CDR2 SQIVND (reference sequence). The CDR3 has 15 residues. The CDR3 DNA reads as TGTGCCAGTAGAGATACACCTAGCTCCTACAATGAGCAGTTCTTC. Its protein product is CASRDTPSSYNEQFF.

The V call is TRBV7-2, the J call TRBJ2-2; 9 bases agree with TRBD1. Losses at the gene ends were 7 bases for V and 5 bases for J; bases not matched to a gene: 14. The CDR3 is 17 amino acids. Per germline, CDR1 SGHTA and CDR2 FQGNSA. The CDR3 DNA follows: TGTGCCAGCACCGCTTTCGGGGACAGGGTTGGGACCGGGGAGCTGTTTTTT. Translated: CASTAFGDRVGTGELFF. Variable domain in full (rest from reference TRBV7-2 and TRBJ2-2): GAGVSQSPSNKVTEKGKDVELRCDPISGHTALYWYRQSLGQGLEFLIYFQGNSAPDKSGLPSDRFSAERTGGSVSTLTIQRTQQEDSAVYLCASTAFGDRVGTGELFFGEGSRLTVL.

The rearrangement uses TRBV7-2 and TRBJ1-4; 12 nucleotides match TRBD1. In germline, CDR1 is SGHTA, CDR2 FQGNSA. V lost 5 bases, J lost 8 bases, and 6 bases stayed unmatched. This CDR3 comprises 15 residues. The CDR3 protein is CASSPGDRGLEKLFF. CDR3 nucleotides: TGTGCCAGCAGCCCGGGGGACAGGGGGCTAGAAAAACTGTTTTTT.

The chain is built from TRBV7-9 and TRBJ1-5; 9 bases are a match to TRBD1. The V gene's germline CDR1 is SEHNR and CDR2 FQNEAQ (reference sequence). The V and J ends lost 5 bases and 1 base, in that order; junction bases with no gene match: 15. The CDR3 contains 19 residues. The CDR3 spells CASSRTPGQGGGSNQPQHF. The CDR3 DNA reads TGTGCCAGCAGCAGAACACCGGGACAGGGTGGGGGGAGCAATCAGCCCCAGCATTTT.

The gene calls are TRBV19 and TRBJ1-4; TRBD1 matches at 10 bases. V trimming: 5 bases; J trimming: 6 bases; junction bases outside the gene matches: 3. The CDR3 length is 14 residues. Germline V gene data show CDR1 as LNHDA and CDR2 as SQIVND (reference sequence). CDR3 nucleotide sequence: TGTGCCAGTAGTGACAGGGGGCGCGATGAAAAACTGTTTTTT. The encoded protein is CASSDRGRDEKLFF.

CDR3 sequence: CASSLGAGQGYNEQFF. Here the CDR3 DNA reads TGTGCCAGCAGCTTGGGGGCGGGGCAGGGTTACAATGAGCAGTTCTTC. This rearrangement joins TRBV5-4 to TRBJ2-1; a weak D match, TRBD2 (6 bases). The CDR3 has 16 amino acids. Trimming left V 0 bases short and J 4 bases short, with 14 bases between. CDR1 is SGHNT and CDR2 is YYREEE in the germline V gene (reference sequence). Combining the CDR3 with reference TRBV5-4 and TRBJ2-1 gives the whole variable domain ETGVTQSPTHLIKTRGQQVTLRCSSQSGHNTVSWYQQALGQGPQFIFQYYREEENGRGNFPPRFSGLQFPNYSSELNVNALELDDSALYLCASSLGAGQGYNEQFFGPGTRLTVL.

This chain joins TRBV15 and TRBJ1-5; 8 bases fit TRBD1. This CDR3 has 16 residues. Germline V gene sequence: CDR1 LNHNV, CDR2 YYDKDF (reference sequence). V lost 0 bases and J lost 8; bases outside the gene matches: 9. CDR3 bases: TGTGCCACCAGCAGAGATCGGCAGGGGGCTTGGGAGCCCCAGCATTTT. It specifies CATSRDRQGAWEPQHF.

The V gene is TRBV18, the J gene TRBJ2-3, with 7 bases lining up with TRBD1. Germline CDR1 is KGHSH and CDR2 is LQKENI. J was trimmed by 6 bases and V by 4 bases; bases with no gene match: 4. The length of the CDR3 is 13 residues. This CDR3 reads CASSRDRDDTQYF. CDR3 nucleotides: TGTGCCAGCTCACGCGACAGGGATGATACGCAGTATTTT. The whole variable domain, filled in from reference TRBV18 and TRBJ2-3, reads NAGVMQNPRHLVRRRGQEARLRCSPMKGHSHVYWYRQLPEEGLKFMVYLQKENIIDESGMPKERFSAEFPKEGPSILRIQQVVRGDSAAYFCASSRDRDDTQYFGPGTRLTVL.

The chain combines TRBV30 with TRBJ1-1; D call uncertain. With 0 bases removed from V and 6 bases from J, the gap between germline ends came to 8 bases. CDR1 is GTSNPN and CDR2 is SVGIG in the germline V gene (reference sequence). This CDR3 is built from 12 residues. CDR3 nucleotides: TGTGCCTGGAGTGTCCCGGGGTCTGAAGCTTTCTTT. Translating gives CAWSVPGSEAFF.

CDR3 nucleotides: TGTGCCAGCAGCACCAACAGGGTGAACAATGAGCAGTTCTTC. It yields the protein CASSTNRVNNEQFF. The rearrangement uses TRBV11-3 and TRBJ2-1; D is perhaps TRBD1 (6 bases). Trimming shortened V by 5 bases and J by 5 bases, and 13 bases separated the two germline ends. The CDR3 is 14 residues long. Germline CDR1 reads SGHNT; CDR2 reads YENEEA.